This TCR beta chain was sequenced in a study of T-cell memory formation after mild COVID-19. TCRdb analysed the 5' RACE reads with MiXCR anew, one entry per CDR3 protein. The profile shows roughly 170,000 distinct CDR3 sequences, roughly 20% of them singletons. CDR1 and CDR2 (germline): LNHDA, SQIVND (reference sequence). The CDR3 consists of 12 residues. V lost 8 bases and J lost 5, with 12 bases in between. The specimen sequenced was PBMCs or a T cell subset sorted from them (not recorded which). The clonotype was recovered from a man aged 18-30 years who had mild COVID-19 (a few samples of this study predate the infection). Cell type and time point are not known. The J gene is TRBJ2-5, the V gene TRBV19; no reliable D call. CDR3 bases: TGTGCCAGTGCAACGGTGGGCGAGACCCAGTACTTC. Translation: CASATVGETQYF.